A single sample is the source of the 2 T cell receptor beta chains below, sequenced in a study of OX40 agonist ivuxolimab in advanced cancers. The method was immunoSEQ multiplex PCR; TCRdb's version includes in-frame clones alone and lacks a portion of them. The data contain approximately 90,000 clones, about 88% of them seen just once; the ten biggest clones take up approximately 0.26%. The source material was CD4+ or CD8+ T cells sorted from blood, sampled in a trial of the OX40 agonist ivuxolimab. The source is an adult with an advanced solid tumor such as melanoma, head and neck, liver or kidney cancer.

The chain has TRBV5-1 and TRBJ1-3; D is unclear. CDR3 length: 15 amino acids. V was shortened by 4 bases and J by 4 bases, with 15 bases between the two germline ends. Germline V gene lookup returns CDR1 SGHRS and CDR2 YFSETQ. This chain's CDR3 is CASSPEAGSGNTIYF. The CDR3 bases are TGCGCCAGCAGCCCGGAGGCAGGCTCGGGAAACACCATATATTTT.

This chain joins TRBV6-5 and TRBJ2-7; the match to TRBD1 covers 11 bases. Germline-derived CDR1 and CDR2 are MNHEY and SVGAGI. Unmatched junction bases numbered 6, after V lost 5 bases and J lost 3 bases. This CDR3 contains 15 residues. For the CDR3, the DNA is TGTGCCAGCAGTCGTACCGGGACAGGGGGCTACGAGCAGTACTTC. Protein: CASSRTGTGGYEQYF.